Listed here is a single T cell receptor (beta chain). The antigen is undetermined. Repertoires were generated with immunoSEQ multiplex PCR, while TCRdb's copy carries only in-frame clones and drops some. The table includes roughly 2.6 million clones, over 85% detected once. The data stem from a study of shared clonotypes between healthy human individuals. Findings and limits, study-wide: Rarefaction indicated that sorted-subset sequencing remained incomplete although depth was large.

The receptor's source is a man aged 18 to 35 in good health. Sequenced input: naive CD4+ T cells sorted from blood. This sample's subset: CD45RA+ positively selected.

CDR3 bases: TGTGCCAGCACGCCTAGCGGTCGCACAGATACGCAGTATTTT. This translates into CASTPSGRTDTQYF. The J gene is TRBJ2-3, the V gene TRBV2; 7 nucleotides match TRBD2. Germline V gives CDR1 SNHLY, CDR2 FYNNEI. V lost 7 bases to trimming and J lost 1 base; unmatched junction nucleotides: 5. This CDR3 spans 14 amino acids.